Below, 26 T cell receptor beta chains from the same sample are listed, as sequenced in a study of blood T cell repertoires in COVID-19. Method: immunoSEQ multiplex PCR; TCRdb's copy keeps in-frame clones and lacks some. The profile shows approximately 97,000 clones, more than 80% of them singletons. Source material: peripheral blood. These receptors came from a human donor in a cohort sampled during active COVID-19.

CDR3 loop: CASSWDSNTGELFF. The CDR3 coding sequence is TGTGCCAGCAGTTGGGACTCGAACACCGGGGAGCTGTTTTTT. This chain uses TRBV6-2 or TRBV6-3 with TRBJ2-2, with D possibly TRBD2 on 6 matching bases. Trimming stripped 4 bases from V and 0 bases from J, with 6 bases between. The CDR3 has 14 residues. Germline V gives CDR1 MNHEY, CDR2 SVGEGT.

The V gene is TRBV7-8, the J gene TRBJ1-5; D gene uncertain. Trimming took 1 base from V and 0 from J, leaving 10 bases between them. The CDR3 has 16 residues. Germline V lookup: CDR1 SGHVS, CDR2 FQNEAQ. Here the CDR3 reads CASSLGNRYSNQPQHF. CDR3 coding DNA: TGTGCCAGCAGCTTAGGGAACAGATATAGCAATCAGCCCCAGCATTTT.

The chain carries TRBV5-1 and TRBJ1-2; unclear D gene. Germline loops: CDR1 SGHRS, CDR2 YFSETQ. This CDR3 contains 14 residues. V dropped 2 bases and J dropped 2 bases, with 10 bases sitting between them. CDR3 coding DNA: TGCGCCAGCAGCTTTGCGACGGAGAACTATGGCTACACCTTC. Translating gives CASSFATENYGYTF.

This chain uses TRBV30 with TRBJ2-1; maybe TRBD2 (5 bases). The V gene lost 2 bases and the J gene lost 6 bases, with 17 bases spanning the gap. The germline gives CDR1 GTSNPN, CDR2 SVGIG (reference sequence). This CDR3 is built from 15 residues. The CDR3 DNA follows: TGTGCCTGGAGTAGCTGGAGGTCGGTGTCCAATGAGCAGTTCTTC. Amino acids: CAWSSWRSVSNEQFF.

CDR3 sequence: CASSLEGGQPQHF. The CDR3 region has the DNA TGTGCCAGCAGCTTGGAGGGAGGGCAGCCCCAGCATTTT. The J gene is TRBJ1-5, the V gene TRBV7-9; D gene uncertain. The CDR3 extends over 13 amino acids. Trimming took 3 bases from V and 7 from J, leaving 10 bases between them. Germline V gene sequence: CDR1 SEHNR, CDR2 FQNEAQ (reference sequence).

The chain recombines TRBV5-4 with TRBJ1-2; D is possibly TRBD1 (5 bases). The V end was cut by 0 bases, the J end by 8 bases, with 11 bases between. The CDR3 has 13 residues. Germline V gives CDR1 SGHNT, CDR2 YYREEE (reference sequence). The CDR3 nucleotides are TGTGCCAGCAGCTTGGTCCTGGGGCTAGGCTACACCTTC. Translation: CASSLVLGLGYTF.

This clone occurred once. V is TRBV28 and J is TRBJ2-1, with 9 bases lining up with TRBD1. The V and J ends lost 6 bases and 4 bases, in that order; junction bases with no gene match: 10. CDR3 length: 16 residues. CDR1 and CDR2 (germline): MDHEN, SYDVKM. The CDR3 sequence is CASRPAGTGQYNEQFF. The DNA for the CDR3 is TGTGCCAGCAGACCCGCCGGGACAGGGCAATACAATGAGCAGTTCTTC. The variable domain in full, with the rest retrieved from reference TRBV28 and TRBJ2-1, is DVKVTQSSRYLVKRTGEKVFLECVQDMDHENMFWYRQDPGLGLRLIYFSYDVKMKEKGDIPEGYSVSREKKERFSLILESASTNQTSMYLCASRPAGTGQYNEQFFGPGTRLTVL.

This chain connects TRBV3-1 (or the pseudogene TRBV3-2) to TRBJ2-7, with 12 nucleotides matching TRBD2. CDR3 length: 15 amino acids. CDR1 and CDR2 (germline): LGHDT, YNNKEL (reference sequence). J was trimmed by 3 bases and V by 4 bases; bases with no gene match: 4. The CDR3, as DNA: TGTGCCAGCAGCCTCGGACTAGCGGGGTACTACGAGCAGTACTTC. It is translated as CASSLGLAGYYEQYF.

This clone was seen a few times. The chain recombines TRBV7-9 with TRBJ2-7; the match to TRBD1 covers 10 bases. Germline V gives CDR1 SEHNR, CDR2 FQNEAQ (reference sequence). The CDR3 covers 15 residues. V was clipped by 5 bases and J by 3 bases; unmatched bases: 7. CDR3 loop: CASSLGQGPSYEQYF. In nucleotides, the CDR3 is TGTGCCAGCAGCCTGGGACAGGGGCCAAGCTACGAGCAGTACTTC.

The chain employs TRBV11-3 and TRBJ2-7, with a tentative D call TRBD2 (7 bases). V shed 4 bases and J shed 3 bases, with 19 bases lying between them. Per the germline V gene, CDR1 is SGHNT and CDR2 is YENEEA. The CDR3 loop spans 16 amino acids. CDR3 sequence (DNA): TGTGCCAGCAGCTCTGGGAGGGGGAGTTTCGTCTACGAGCAGTACTTC. It codes for CASSSGRGSFVYEQYF.

V gene TRBV28 combines with J gene TRBJ2-7, with TRBD2 identical over 7 bases. Unmatched junction bases numbered 11, after V lost 10 bases and J lost 2 bases. Germline-derived CDR1 and CDR2 are MDHEN and SYDVKM. This CDR3 spans 14 amino acids. The CDR3: CATSRGLPTYEQYF. The CDR3 DNA sequence: TGTGCCACCTCAAGGGGACTACCCACCTACGAGCAGTACTTC.

The chain is built from TRBV7-2 and TRBJ1-2; D uncertain. Germline CDR1 is SGHTA and CDR2 is FQGNSA. CDR3 length: 14 amino acids. Between the trimmed V and J ends, which lost 5 bases and 2 bases, there was a span of 12 bases. CDR3 sequence (DNA): TGTGCCAGCAGCCCGACGCCTAGGAACTATGGCTACACCTTC. Protein sequence: CASSPTPRNYGYTF.

This sequence joins TRBV25-1 and TRBJ2-7, with 7 bases that match TRBD1. The germline V gene has CDR1 MGHDK and CDR2 SYGVNS. CDR3 length: 15 residues. The ends lost 1 base at V and 1 base at J; junction bases unmatched: 4. CDR3 sequence: CASSELGTASYEQYF. The CDR3 coding sequence is TGTGCCAGCAGTGAATTAGGGACAGCGTCCTACGAGCAGTACTTC.

J is TRBJ2-6 and V is TRBV4-2; 10 bases are a match to TRBD1. CDR1 and CDR2 from the germline V gene are LGHNA and YNFKEQ. This CDR3 contains 21 residues. The junction had 19 bases not matched to a gene; V was cut back by 4 bases and J by 4 bases. This CDR3 reads CASSRSGQGVLLSFGANVLTF. Written as DNA, the CDR3 is TGTGCCAGCAGCCGTTCCGGACAGGGGGTGTTATTGTCGTTCGGGGCCAACGTCCTGACTTTC.

The genes are TRBV7-2 and TRBJ1-6; D unclear. CDR3 length: 14 amino acids. Per the germline V gene, CDR1 is SGHTA and CDR2 is FQGNSA. The V gene lost 5 bases and the J gene lost 3 bases, with 8 bases spanning the gap. CDR3 DNA sequence: TGTGCCAGCAGCCAGAATCGCTATAATTCACCCCTCCACTTT. Translated, it gives CASSQNRYNSPLHF.

This clone showed up just once. This chain connects TRBV28 to TRBJ1-1; D call uncertain. The CDR3 extends over 13 amino acids. Trimming removed 3 bases at V and 9 bases at J, with 14 bases between. The V gene's germline CDR1 is MDHEN and CDR2 SYDVKM. The CDR3 DNA reads as TGTGCCAGCAGTTTGAGGTCCCCCTCTCAAGCTTTCTTT. Its translation is CASSLRSPSQAFF. Filled out from reference TRBV28 and TRBJ1-1, the complete variable domain reads DVKVTQSSRYLVKRTGEKVFLECVQDMDHENMFWYRQDPGLGLRLIYFSYDVKMKEKGDIPEGYSVSREKKERFSLILESASTNQTSMYLCASSLRSPSQAFFGQGTRLTVV.

The chain recombines TRBV7-2 with TRBJ1-1, with 8 bases lining up with TRBD1. Germline trimming cut 3 bases from V and 2 bases from J; bases unmatched to any gene: 2. The CDR3 is made up of 14 amino acids. From germline, CDR1 is SGHTA and CDR2 FQGNSA. Written as DNA, the CDR3 is TGTGCCAGCAGCTTGACAGGGGCAAACACTGAAGCTTTCTTT. It specifies CASSLTGANTEAFF.

The chain employs TRBV11-2 and TRBJ2-3, with D perhaps TRBD2 (6 bases). CDR1 and CDR2 (germline): SGHAT, FQNNGV. This CDR3 is built from 16 residues. Trimming shortened V by 5 bases and J by 4 bases, and 19 bases separated the two germline ends. CDR3: CASSPLGAGFADTQYF. The CDR3 bases are TGTGCCAGCAGCCCTCTCGGGGCGGGGTTTGCAGATACGCAGTATTTT.

About this clone itself: Other DNA sequences in the sample encode the same CDR3. The V call is TRBV30, the J call TRBJ1-2; D remains unclear. The ends were cut back, 0 bases at V and 6 bases at J, with 8 bases in the middle. This CDR3 is 12 amino acids long. Germline CDR1 and CDR2: GTSNPN and SVGIG (reference sequence). The CDR3 reads CAWSVTRNGYTF. The CDR3, as DNA: TGTGCCTGGAGTGTAACCAGAAATGGCTACACCTTC. Full variable domain (rest looked up from reference TRBV30 and TRBJ1-2): SQTIHQWPATLVQPVGSPLSLECTVEGTSNPNLYWYRQAAGRGLQLLFYSVGIGQISSEVPQNLSASRPQDRQFILSSKKLLLSDSGFYLCAWSVTRNGYTFGSGTRLTVV.

The genes are TRBV5-1 and TRBJ1-2; tentatively, D is TRBD1 (5 bases). This CDR3 is 14 amino acids long. With 0 bases removed from V and 4 bases from J, the gap between germline ends came to 10 bases. CDR1 SGHRS and CDR2 YFSETQ come from the germline V gene. As DNA, the CDR3 is TGCGCCAGCAGCTTGGGGGGCGGAAGCTATGGCTACACCTTC. It encodes CASSLGGGSYGYTF. Looking up the rest from reference TRBV5-1 and TRBJ1-2 gives the full variable domain: KAGVTQTPRYLIKTRGQQVTLSCSPISGHRSVSWYQQTPGQGLQFLFEYFSETQRNKGNFPGRFSGRQFSNSRSEMNVSTLELGDSALYLCASSLGGGSYGYTFGSGTRLTVV.

This chain joins TRBV6-2 or TRBV6-3 and TRBJ2-5, with D perhaps matching TRBD1 (7 bases). The germline V gene encodes CDR1 MNHEY and CDR2 SVGEGT. CDR3 length: 13 amino acids. Trimming left V 5 bases short and J 6 bases short, with 13 bases between. The CDR3: CASSPTGRKTQYF. CDR3 sequence (DNA): TGTGCCAGCAGTCCGACAGGGAGGAAGACCCAGTACTTC.

This clone was counted a few times. J is TRBJ2-7 and V is TRBV12-3 or TRBV12-4, with D possibly matching TRBD1 (5 bases). The CDR3 loop spans 12 amino acids. The germline V and J ends were trimmed by 3 bases and 6 bases, with 9 bases remaining between them. The CDR3 region is CASSFKRGEQYF. The CDR3 nucleotides are TGTGCCAGCAGTTTTAAAAGGGGCGAGCAGTACTTC.

The chain links TRBV5-1 to TRBJ1-2; TRBD1 is a possible D gene (6 bases). This CDR3 spans 16 amino acids. V lost 4 bases and J 4 bases, leaving 20 bases between the germline ends. Germline V lookup: CDR1 SGHRS, CDR2 YFSETQ. CDR3 nucleotide sequence: TGCGCCAGCAGCGGTCGAGGGGGGGATAAGAGCTATGGCTACACCTTC. This gives the protein CASSGRGGDKSYGYTF.

The chain uses TRBV4-3 and TRBJ2-2; the D gene is possibly TRBD1 (6 bases). Trimming took 1 base from V and 0 from J, leaving 21 bases between them. The length of the CDR3 is 20 residues. Per the germline V gene, CDR1 is LGHNA and CDR2 is YSLEER. This CDR3 is CASSQGVPAGALPNTGELFF. The CDR3 region has the DNA TGCGCCAGCAGCCAAGGGGTTCCAGCAGGGGCTTTACCGAACACCGGGGAGCTGTTTTTT.

This clone turned up a few times. The V call is TRBV5-1, the J call TRBJ2-7; 9 positions agree with TRBD1. The CDR3 extends over 13 amino acids. V shed 5 bases, J shed 5 bases, and the junction held 5 bases outside the gene matches. The germline gives CDR1 SGHRS, CDR2 YFSETQ. The CDR3 region has the DNA TGCGCCAGCAGGCCGGGACAGGGCGACGAGCAGTACTTC. The encoded protein is CASRPGQGDEQYF.

The chain employs TRBV15 and TRBJ2-2; 8 nucleotides align to TRBD2. Germline lookup yields CDR1 LNHNV and CDR2 YYDKDF (reference sequence). The CDR3 sequence is 16 residues long. The trim removed 1 base at V and 2 bases at J, leaving 3 bases unmatched. The CDR3: CATSRGGGQNTGELFF. The CDR3, as DNA: TGTGCCACCAGCAGAGGCGGGGGGCAAAACACCGGGGAGCTGTTTTTT. The variable domain in full, completed from reference TRBV15 and TRBJ2-2, reads DAMVIQNPRYQVTQFGKPVTLSCSQTLNHNVMYWYQQKSSQAPKLLFHYYDKDFNNEADTPDNFQSRRPNTSFCFLDIRSPGLGDTAMYLCATSRGGGQNTGELFFGEGSRLTVL.